This T cell receptor beta chain comes out of a study of early T cells in non-severe SARS-CoV-2 infection. Study-wide results and caveats: CD4 and private specificities were missed by VDJdb matching, which favored anti-spike CD8 responses.

The CDR3 has 14 residues. Germline CDR1 is SGHTA and CDR2 is FQGNSA. Trimming took off 5 bases at V and 2 bases at J, with 10 bases between the two ends. TCRdb recomputed calls from the 5' RACE reads with MiXCR, one row per CDR3 protein. The table lists 83,000 or so distinct CDR3 sequences, 8% to 13% of them singletons. This clonotype came up many times. The antigen remains unidentified. The source was whole blood, collected at baseline. The TCR originated in an adult who was a healthcare worker with PCR-confirmed SARS-CoV-2 infection or an uninfected control (not recorded which). The rearrangement links TRBV7-2 to TRBJ2-4, with D maybe TRBD2 (5 bases). The CDR3, as DNA: TGTGCCAGCAGCCCTCGGACTTCCAAAAACATTCAGTACTTC. The encoded protein is CASSPRTSKNIQYF.